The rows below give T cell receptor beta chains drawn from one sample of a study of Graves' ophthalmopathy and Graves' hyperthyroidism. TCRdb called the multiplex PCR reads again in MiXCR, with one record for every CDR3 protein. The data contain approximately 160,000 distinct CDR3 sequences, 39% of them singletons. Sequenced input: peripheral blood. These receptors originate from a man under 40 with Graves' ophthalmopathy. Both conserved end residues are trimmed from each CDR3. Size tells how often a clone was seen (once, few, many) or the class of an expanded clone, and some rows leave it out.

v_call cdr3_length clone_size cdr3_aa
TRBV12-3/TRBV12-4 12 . ASATRGDNQPQH
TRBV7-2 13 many ASSSGQGGYYGYT
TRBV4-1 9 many ASHADRKAF
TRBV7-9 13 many ASSPRTERSYEQY
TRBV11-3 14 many ASSTRTSGPQETQY
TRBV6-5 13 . ASSYSNHRAYEQY
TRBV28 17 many ASSFLTSGQGFMNTEAF
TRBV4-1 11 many ASSRGTGYEQY
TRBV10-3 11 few AIRDQLDYGYT
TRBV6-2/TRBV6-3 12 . ASSSSGGFYEQY
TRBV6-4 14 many ASSAGTGSGANVLT
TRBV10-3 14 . AISEKDRGSSYEQY
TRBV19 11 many ASSFADRGPQH
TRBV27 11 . ASSLSRVHEQY
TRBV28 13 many ASSPLPDRAYEQY
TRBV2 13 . ASRAGRVATETQY
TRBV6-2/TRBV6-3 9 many ATRDSYIQY
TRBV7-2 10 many ASSGAPETQY
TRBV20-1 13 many SARDLARDEYEQY
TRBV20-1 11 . SAGTGQGQPQH
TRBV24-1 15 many ATSDSGQGGLYYGYT
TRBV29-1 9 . SVTPNTEAF
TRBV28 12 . ATSRTAFSYEQY
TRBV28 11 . ASSPSTGLGYT
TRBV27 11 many ASSLTDNYGYT
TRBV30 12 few AWSIGHPNTEAF
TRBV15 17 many ATSREEGSGILHSYEQY
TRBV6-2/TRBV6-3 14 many ASSYEDRVGNTEAF
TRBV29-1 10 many SVGDEGETQY
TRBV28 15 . ASSSALGRGFNYGYT
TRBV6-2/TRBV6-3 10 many ASSPDRYEQY
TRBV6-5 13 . ASSYMGQDNSPLH
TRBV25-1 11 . ASSRRAGNTIY
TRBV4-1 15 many ASSQDWVRGPRETQY
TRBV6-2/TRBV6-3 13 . ASSYSGTVSYEQY
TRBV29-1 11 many SDLTGDQETQY
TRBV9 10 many ASSVTAGELF
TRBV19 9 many ASSGGYEQY
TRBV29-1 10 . SVELQGYGYT
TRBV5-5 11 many ASSKDRNTEAF
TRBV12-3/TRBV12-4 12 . ASSPGQGTGELF